These 22 T cell receptor beta chains originate from one sample sequenced in a study of CD8 T cells in Susac syndrome. RNA in amounts of about 0.5 to 1 ug was reverse transcribed with random hexamers. TCRdb fed the immunoSEQ multiplex PCR reads into MiXCR, producing one record per CDR3 protein. The data contain 350,000 to 550,000 distinct CDR3 sequences, 75% to 90% of them seen just once; the ten biggest clones take up approximately 0.11%. The sequenced material came from CD8+ T cells from PBMCs. Receptors originate from a human donor with multiple sclerosis.

The chain joins TRBV10-3 to TRBJ2-7; 7 bases are shared with TRBD2. This CDR3 region has 13 residues. Germline V lookup: CDR1 ENHRY, CDR2 SYGVKD. The J segment lost 7 bases and the V segment lost 1 base, leaving 4 bases of the junction unmatched. The CDR3 spells CAISELTSLEQYF. CDR3 sequence (DNA): TGTGCCATCAGTGAGTTGACTAGCCTAGAGCAGTACTTC.

Here the CDR3 reads CASSLIGRASGTGELFF. The CDR3 DNA sequence: TGTGCCAGCAGCTTAATTGGTAGGGCCAGTGGCACCGGGGAGCTGTTTTTT. V is TRBV7-9 and J is TRBJ2-2; the D is unclear. The V gene's germline CDR1 is SEHNR and CDR2 FQNEAQ (reference sequence). V shed 2 bases and J shed 4 bases, with 17 bases lying between them. The CDR3 covers 17 residues.

The CDR3: CASSFDSVGGQYF. The CDR3, as DNA: TGCGCCAGCAGCTTTGACTCCGTTGGGGGGCAGTACTTC. The chain joins TRBV4-1 to TRBJ2-7; D possibly matches TRBD1 or TRBD2 (5 bases each). The length of the CDR3 is 13 residues. V gave up 5 bases and J gave up 9 bases, with 17 bases separating them. Germline lookup yields CDR1 MGHRA and CDR2 YSYEKL.

The V call is TRBV18, the J call TRBJ2-1, with D possibly matching TRBD1 (7 bases). V dropped 6 bases and J dropped 3 bases, with 18 bases sitting between them. The CDR3 runs to 16 residues. Germline loops: CDR1 KGHSH, CDR2 LQKENI. The CDR3 region is CASSSGQEGFYNEQFF. The CDR3 region has the DNA TGTGCCAGCTCTTCCGGACAGGAGGGTTTCTACAATGAGCAGTTCTTC.

This clonotype was found once. The chain couples TRBV3-1 to TRBJ1-3, with D possibly being TRBD1 (5 bases). Germline CDR1 is LGHDT and CDR2 is YNNKEL (reference sequence). There are 16 residues in the CDR3. The V end lost 3 bases, the J end lost 4 bases, and 16 bases lay between the germline ends. CDR3 protein: CASSHLGGDIGNTIYF. As DNA, the CDR3 is TGTGCCAGCAGCCACCTGGGGGGAGATATCGGAAACACCATATATTTT. Supplemented by reference TRBV3-1 and TRBJ1-3, the full variable domain reads DTAVSQTPKYLVTQMGNDKSIKCEQNLGHDTMYWYKQDSKKFLKIMFSYNNKELIINETVPNRFSPKSPDKAHLNLHINSLELGDSAVYFCASSHLGGDIGNTIYFGEGSWLTVV.

The chain is built from TRBV6-4 and TRBJ1-1; D gene uncertain. Germline CDR1 MRHNA, CDR2 SNTAGT. V was trimmed by 5 bases and J by 6 bases, leaving 13 bases between them. The CDR3 is 13 amino acids. Written as DNA, the CDR3 is TGTGCCAGCAGTATAGGAGGGATGCCTGAAGCTTTCTTT. Its translation: CASSIGGMPEAFF.

The chain couples TRBV12-3 or TRBV12-4 to TRBJ1-1, with D maybe TRBD1 (6 bases). V lost 8 bases and J lost 4, with 14 bases in between. The CDR3 runs to 13 residues. In nucleotides, the CDR3 is TGTGCCAGCGAAGGGTCAGGGGTCACTGAAGCTTTCTTT. Its translation is CASEGSGVTEAFF.

This rearrangement joins TRBV27 to TRBJ1-6; 8 bases align to TRBD1. Trimming removed 5 bases from V and 8 bases from J; junction bases left unmatched: 11. This CDR3 spans 16 amino acids. Germline V lookup: CDR1 MNHEY, CDR2 SMNVEV (reference sequence). For the CDR3, the DNA is TGTGCCAGCAGTCCGACAGGGGTTAATTATTATTCACCCCTCCACTTT. Amino acid sequence: CASSPTGVNYYSPLHF.

The table lists this clonotype with a few counts. The V gene is TRBV5-1, the J gene TRBJ2-7; D may be TRBD2 (5 bases). V was cut by 4 bases and J by 2 bases, with 10 bases left in between. This CDR3 contains 13 residues. From germline, CDR1 is SGHRS and CDR2 YFSETQ. The CDR3 spells CASSGSGAYEQYF. The CDR3 DNA reads TGCGCCAGCAGCGGGTCCGGGGCCTACGAGCAGTACTTC.

This clonotype has only a few counts. This chain links TRBV6-1 with TRBJ2-7, with a tentative D call TRBD2 (6 bases). Deletions cut 6 bases from V and 5 bases from J, with 26 bases between. The CDR3 is 17 residues long. The germline V gene has CDR1 MNHNS and CDR2 SASEGT. This CDR3 reads CASRPDGTGTLRDEQYF. The CDR3 DNA reads as TGTGCCAGCAGACCTGATGGGACCGGGACTCTTCGGGACGAGCAGTACTTC.

The chain is built from TRBV12-3 or TRBV12-4 and TRBJ2-3, with D unclear. V lost 8 bases and J lost 2, with 14 bases in between. CDR3 size: 14 residues. CDR3 amino acids: CASGHSFYTDTQYF. For the CDR3, the DNA is TGTGCCAGCGGCCATAGCTTTTACACAGATACGCAGTATTTT.

The V call is TRBV27, the J call TRBJ1-4; the D is unclear. Per germline, CDR1 MNHEY and CDR2 SMNVEV (reference sequence). With 4 bases removed from V and 8 bases from J, the gap between germline ends came to 14 bases. The CDR3 length is 14 residues. In DNA form, the CDR3 reads TGTGCCAGCAGTTCTCGGGAAGAAGGAGAAAAACTGTTTTTT. Translating it yields CASSSREEGEKLFF.

The rearrangement uses TRBV27 and TRBJ2-2, with a weak D call TRBD1 (6 bases). Trimming removed 4 bases at V and 0 bases at J, with 12 bases between. This CDR3 is built from 16 residues. Germline CDR1 and CDR2: MNHEY and SMNVEV (reference sequence). As DNA, the CDR3 is TGTGCCAGCAGTTCCCTCGGACAGACGAACACCGGGGAGCTGTTTTTT. This codes for CASSSLGQTNTGELFF.

This clonotype showed up just a few times. V usage is TRBV6-6 and J usage is TRBJ1-4, with TRBD1 identical over 8 bases. From germline, CDR1 is MNHNY and CDR2 SVGAGI (reference sequence). With V trimmed by 4 bases and J by 6 bases, 4 bases remained unmatched. The CDR3 extends over 14 amino acids. CDR3 DNA: TGTGCCAGCAGTTCCGGACAGGGAGATGAAAAACTGTTTTTT. This codes for CASSSGQGDEKLFF.

The chain recombines TRBV28 with TRBJ1-5; perhaps TRBD1 as D (6 bases). In germline, CDR1 is MDHEN, CDR2 SYDVKM. This CDR3 contains 17 residues. V was pared by 5 bases and J by 2 bases, with 19 bases between. The CDR3 nucleotides are TGTGCCAGCAGTCTGGGGTACAGGGAGGAGGGCAATCAGCCCCAGCATTTT. Translated: CASSLGYREEGNQPQHF. The whole variable domain, filled in from reference TRBV28 and TRBJ1-5, reads DVKVTQSSRYLVKRTGEKVFLECVQDMDHENMFWYRQDPGLGLRLIYFSYDVKMKEKGDIPEGYSVSREKKERFSLILESASTNQTSMYLCASSLGYREEGNQPQHFGDGTRLSIL.

This chain uses TRBV30 with TRBJ2-3; TRBD2 aligns across 12 bases. The CDR3 is 17 residues long. The V segment lost 0 bases and the J segment 5 bases; nucleotides outside the gene matches: 9. Germline values: CDR1 GTSNPN, CDR2 SVGIG (reference sequence). The CDR3 DNA is TGTGCCTGGAGTGTACTAGCGGGAGGTCCCGAGCAAGATACGCAGTATTTT. Translating it yields CAWSVLAGGPEQDTQYF.

The chain recombines TRBV7-2 with TRBJ1-1; D perhaps matches TRBD1 (6 bases). The CDR3 extends over 11 amino acids. Trimming stripped 2 bases from V and 11 bases from J, with 9 bases between. The germline V gene encodes CDR1 SGHTA and CDR2 FQGNSA. CDR3 in DNA: TGTGCCAGCAGCTTAATTGGGGGCGCTTTCTTT. Protein sequence: CASSLIGGAFF.

This chain connects TRBV2 to TRBJ2-2; D is possibly TRBD1 or TRBD2 (5 bases each). Trimming removed 5 bases from V and 0 bases from J, with 10 bases in between. CDR3 length equals 15 residues. The germline CDR1 and CDR2 sequences are SNHLY and FYNNEI. The CDR3 here is CASSFGTANTGELFF. As DNA, the CDR3 is TGTGCCAGCAGTTTCGGGACGGCGAACACCGGGGAGCTGTTTTTT. Full variable domain (rest looked up from reference TRBV2 and TRBJ2-2): EPEVTQTPSHQVTQMGQEVILRCVPISNHLYFYWYRQILGQKVEFLVSFYNNEISEKSEIFDDQFSVERPDGSNFTLKIRSTKLEDSAMYFCASSFGTANTGELFFGEGSRLTVL.

CDR3 DNA: TGTGCCAGCGGAATACAGGGGGAGATGTATGGCTACACCTTC. The encoded protein is CASGIQGEMYGYTF. V usage is TRBV6-5 and J usage is TRBJ1-2; 8 bases line up with TRBD1. CDR3 length: 14 residues. Germline lookup yields CDR1 MNHEY and CDR2 SVGAGI. V shed 8 bases, J shed 5 bases, and the junction held 10 bases outside the gene matches.

The CDR3 nucleotides are TGCAGTGCAGCTGGACTAGCGGGGACGTCCTACGAGCAGTACTTC. Translating gives CSAAGLAGTSYEQYF. The chain uses TRBV20-1 and TRBJ2-7, with TRBD2 matching over 12 bases. The CDR3 consists of 15 residues. The V segment lost 6 bases and the J segment 1 base; nucleotides outside the gene matches: 7. The V gene's germline CDR1 is DFQATT and CDR2 SNEGSKA (reference sequence).

In the case of this clonotype: One end of the junction does not line up with germline, which may come from a read error. The chain joins TRBV24-1 to TRBJ1-2; 7 positions agree with TRBD1. The CDR3 totals 16 residues. Germline CDR1 reads KGHDR; CDR2 reads SFDVKD. CDR3 sequence (DNA): TGTGCCATCAGTGATTCCAGACAGGGCTCTAACTATGGCTACACCTTC. Amino acids: CAISDSRQGSNYGYTF.

CDR3 nucleotide sequence: TGTGCCAGCAGCCCGGAAGGGACTAGCGGGAGGAAGACCGAGCAGTACTTC. The encoded protein is CASSPEGTSGRKTEQYF. The gene calls are TRBV5-4 and TRBJ2-7, with 15 nucleotides matching TRBD2. V gave up 4 bases and J gave up 6 bases; unmatched junction bases: 11. CDR3 length: 17 residues. Germline CDR1 SGHNT, CDR2 YYREEE (reference sequence).